These 25 T cell receptor beta chains originate from one sample sequenced in a study of chemoradiotherapy in HPV16-positive cancers. Assay: immunoSEQ multiplex PCR; the TCRdb copy retains only in-frame clones and omits some. The data contain tens of thousands of clones, roughly 90% of them singletons. Here the sequenced sample was blood, taken from a patient who underwent chemoradiotherapy. The receptor set was obtained from a human donor with HPV-associated anogenital cancer.

The chain is built from TRBV20-1 and TRBJ1-1; D ambiguous. This CDR3 contains 11 residues. Germline V gives CDR1 DFQATT, CDR2 SNEGSKA (reference sequence). Trimming removed 6 bases at V and 11 bases at J, with 16 bases between. CDR3 DNA: TGCAGTGCACAAGCTGGACCCGACGCTTTCTTT. Translated, it gives CSAQAGPDAFF.

The V gene is TRBV19, the J gene TRBJ2-7, with D perhaps assigned TRBD1 or TRBD2 (6 bases each). The CDR3 has 13 amino acids. The V end lost 8 bases, the J end lost 6 bases, and 17 bases lay between the germline ends. Germline CDR1 is LNHDA and CDR2 is SQIVND (reference sequence). The chain's CDR3 is CASVGLGGGEQYF. The DNA of the CDR3 is TGTGCCAGTGTGGGCCTTGGAGGGGGCGAGCAGTACTTC.

The J gene is TRBJ2-3, the V gene TRBV5-6; unclear D gene. The V gene lost 0 bases and the J gene lost 2 bases, with 10 bases spanning the gap. In germline, CDR1 is SGHDT, CDR2 YYEEEE. The CDR3 consists of 15 residues. The CDR3 nucleotides read TGTGCCAGCAGCTTGGTACAGTCTAACACAGATACGCAGTATTTT. It translates to CASSLVQSNTDTQYF.

The chain carries TRBV4-1 and TRBJ2-5; D is possibly TRBD1 or TRBD2 (6 bases each). The CDR3 runs to 14 residues. Trimming left V 6 bases short and J 12 bases short, with 23 bases between. Germline V lookup: CDR1 MGHRA, CDR2 YSYEKL. CDR3 coding DNA: TGCGCCAGCAGACGTTCTGGCGAGGGGGGATTGAAGTACTTC. This codes for CASRRSGEGGLKYF.

By share of the sample, this clone is medium-sized. The chain uses TRBV28 and TRBJ2-5; no reliable D call. V shed 5 bases and J shed 2 bases, with 6 bases lying between them. This CDR3 is built from 12 residues. Germline CDR1 reads MDHEN; CDR2 reads SYDVKM. This CDR3 reads CASSPGQETQYF. The CDR3 DNA reads TGTGCCAGCAGTCCGGGTCAAGAGACCCAGTACTTC.

The rearrangement joins TRBV28 to TRBJ2-7; D perhaps matches TRBD2 (5 bases). Germline loops: CDR1 MDHEN, CDR2 SYDVKM. The CDR3 runs to 14 residues. V lost 6 bases, J lost 5 bases, and 17 bases lay in between. This chain's CDR3 is CASRRTGFPNEQYF. The DNA for the CDR3 is TGTGCCAGCAGAAGGACGGGATTTCCCAACGAGCAGTACTTC.

V usage is TRBV7-6 and J usage is TRBJ2-7, with 7 nucleotides matching TRBD1. Germline CDR1 SGHVS, CDR2 FNYEAQ. This CDR3 spans 18 amino acids. V lost 5 bases to trimming and J lost 0 bases; unmatched junction nucleotides: 16. For the CDR3, the DNA is TGTGCCAGCAGCGCAAGGCCCCCTGACAGGGAACTCTCCTACGAGCAGTACTTC. This gives the protein CASSARPPDRELSYEQYF.

The V gene is TRBV5-1, the J gene TRBJ2-1, with 11 bases fitting TRBD2. Germline values: CDR1 SGHRS, CDR2 YFSETQ. V was clipped by 1 base and J by 4 bases; unmatched bases: 7. This CDR3 has 17 residues. The CDR3 reads CASSLNPGLAVYNEQFF. CDR3 DNA sequence: TGCGCCAGCAGCTTGAATCCGGGACTAGCGGTATACAATGAGCAGTTCTTC.

This rearrangement joins TRBV4-1 to TRBJ2-7, with 10 positions matching TRBD1. After removal of 2 bases from V and 4 bases from J, the junction contained 2 bases not matched to a gene. Germline CDR1 is MGHRA and CDR2 is YSYEKL. CDR3 length equals 14 residues. CDR3 DNA: TGCGCCAGCAGCCAACCGGGACAGGGGTACGAGCAGTACTTC. Protein product: CASSQPGQGYEQYF.

The chain links TRBV11-3 to TRBJ2-1; TRBD1 matches 7 bases. This CDR3 region has 16 residues. Germline V CDR1 and CDR2: SGHNT, YENEEA. The V and J ends lost 4 bases and 0 bases, in that order; junction bases with no gene match: 6. The DNA of the CDR3 is TGTGCCAGCAGCTCCGGGACAGCCGGCTCCTACAATGAGCAGTTCTTC. Residues: CASSSGTAGSYNEQFF.

In its sample, this clone was seen once. The chain recombines TRBV28 with TRBJ2-7; 9 bases agree with TRBD1. CDR1 is MDHEN, CDR2 SYDVKM, per germline. The V segment lost 6 bases and the J segment 2 bases; nucleotides outside the gene matches: 8. CDR3 length: 15 residues. The CDR3 region has the DNA TGTGCCAGCAGAAGGGACAGGGCCCTCACCTACGAGCAGTACTTC. This translates into CASRRDRALTYEQYF.

The CDR3 sequence is CARSRRGGREYF. CDR3 DNA: TGTGCCAGAAGTCGAAGGGGGGGCCGGGAGTATTTT. J is TRBJ2-3 and V is TRBV5-3, with D possibly matching TRBD2 (7 bases). TRBV5-3 falls under the ORF class, with uncertain function. This CDR3 comprises 12 residues. V was shortened by 5 bases and J by 13 bases, with 17 bases between the two germline ends.

V is TRBV10-2 and J is TRBJ2-2, with D possibly being TRBD1 or TRBD2 (7 bases each). The CDR3 runs 15 residues. V was cut by 7 bases and J by 4 bases, with 16 bases left in between. Looked up from germline, CDR1 is WSHSY and CDR2 is SAAADI. DNA for the CDR3: TGCGCCAGCACCCGTACAGGGGAGGGCACCGGGGAGCTGTTTTTT. Translation gives CASTRTGEGTGELFF.

V is TRBV19 and J is TRBJ1-3; 7 bases are shared with TRBD1. Losses at the gene ends were 7 bases for V and 3 bases for J; bases not matched to a gene: 6. Germline assignment: CDR1 LNHDA and CDR2 SQIVND (reference sequence). CDR3 length: 14 amino acids. The CDR3 DNA reads as TGTGCCAGTAAGGAACAGGGGTATGGAAACACCATATATTTT. Protein sequence: CASKEQGYGNTIYF.

The chain couples TRBV27 to TRBJ1-1; D gene uncertain. V was cut by 1 base and J by 1 base, with 10 bases left in between. CDR1 and CDR2 (germline): MNHEY, SMNVEV (reference sequence). The CDR3 consists of 15 residues. CDR3 protein: CASSLFSGSNTEAFF. Written as DNA, the CDR3 is TGTGCCAGCAGTTTATTCTCCGGGTCGAACACTGAAGCTTTCTTT.

The chain recombines TRBV6-6 with TRBJ2-7; 11 bases are a match to TRBD2. Germline CDR1 reads MNHNY; CDR2 reads SVGAGI (reference sequence). The CDR3 length is 15 residues. Losses at the gene ends were 5 bases for V and 2 bases for J; bases not matched to a gene: 5. The DNA for the CDR3 is TGTGCCAGCAGTCCCGATAGCGGGAGGGCCTACGAGCAGTACTTC. This sequence encodes CASSPDSGRAYEQYF.

The table lists this clone with a count of one. The V and J genes are TRBV28 and TRBJ1-6; no reliable D call. V was clipped by 5 bases and J by 7 bases, with 15 bases between them. This CDR3 has 15 residues. CDR1 is MDHEN and CDR2 is SYDVKM in the germline V gene. CDR3 loop: CASSADGGLNSPLHF. CDR3 in DNA: TGTGCCAGCAGTGCCGACGGCGGTTTGAATTCACCCCTCCACTTT.

This chain links TRBV7-2 with TRBJ2-5; weak D call: TRBD2 (6 bases). The J call may not be correct, given that the DNA end is closer to TRBJ2-7. CDR1 is SGHTA, CDR2 FQGNSA, per germline. The CDR3 extends over 13 amino acids. The CDR3 is CASSVRTTDEQYF. Written as DNA, the CDR3 is TGTGCCAGCAGCGTTAGGACTACGGACGAGCAGTACTTC.

This rearrangement joins TRBV19 to TRBJ1-5; TRBD1 is a possible D gene (6 bases). The CDR3 is 17 residues long. Trimming took off 5 bases at V and 4 bases at J, with 21 bases between the two ends. Germline loops: CDR1 LNHDA, CDR2 SQIVND (reference sequence). DNA of the CDR3: TGTGCCAGTAGTTCGTACCTACAGGGAGATGAGAATCAGCCCCAGCATTTT. This codes for CASSSYLQGDENQPQHF.

This clone was observed a single time. The rearrangement joins TRBV7-8 to TRBJ1-2; perhaps TRBD1 as D (6 bases). Germline CDR1 and CDR2: SGHVS and FQNEAQ. This CDR3 contains 13 residues. Trimming cost V 5 bases and J 1 base, with 8 bases left between them. The DNA for the CDR3 is TGTGCCAGCAGCCCGGACAGTAACTATGGCTACACCTTC. Protein sequence: CASSPDSNYGYTF.

The chain combines TRBV18 with TRBJ1-1; D not certain. The CDR3 is 13 amino acids. Per the germline V gene, CDR1 is KGHSH and CDR2 is LQKENI. The V and J ends lost 3 bases and 6 bases respectively, with 11 bases between them. Here the CDR3 reads CASSPFREAEAFF. In DNA form, the CDR3 reads TGTGCCAGCTCACCTTTCCGGGAGGCTGAAGCTTTCTTT.

The CDR3 DNA sequence: TGTGCCAGCAGCAGTCGAGGGCAACCGGAGGAGACCCAGTACTTC. It translates to CASSSRGQPEETQYF. This chain links TRBV6-6 with TRBJ2-5; weak D call: TRBD2 (5 bases). Germline V gene sequence: CDR1 MNHNY, CDR2 SVGAGI (reference sequence). V was clipped by 6 bases and J by 5 bases, with 19 bases between them. This CDR3 has 15 residues.

This chain joins TRBV4-2 and TRBJ2-1; 9 bases line up with TRBD1. This CDR3 is 15 amino acids long. V shed 0 bases and J 5 bases; nucleotides not matched to a gene: 2. In germline, CDR1 is LGHNA, CDR2 YNFKEQ. DNA of the CDR3: TGTGCCAGCAGCCAAGAAGGGACAGGGAACAATGAGCAGTTCTTC. Amino acids: CASSQEGTGNNEQFF.

This clone was counted between two and nine times. V is TRBV29-1 and J is TRBJ2-5; 8 bases agree with TRBD1. The CDR3 covers 14 residues. V dropped 6 bases and J dropped 0; count of bases not matched to a gene: 6. The germline CDR1 and CDR2 sequences are SQVTM and ANQGSEA. Written as DNA, the CDR3 is TGCAGCGTCACAGGGGGGCACAACCAAGAGACCCAGTACTTC. It translates to CSVTGGHNQETQYF.

The chain uses TRBV7-2 and TRBJ1-6; unclear D gene. The germline gives CDR1 SGHTA, CDR2 FQGNSA. The CDR3 spans 14 residues. Trimming pared 3 bases from V and 3 bases from J, leaving 6 bases between. The CDR3 DNA sequence: TGTGCCAGCAGCTTTGATGGCTATAATTCACCCCTCCACTTT. Residues: CASSFDGYNSPLHF.